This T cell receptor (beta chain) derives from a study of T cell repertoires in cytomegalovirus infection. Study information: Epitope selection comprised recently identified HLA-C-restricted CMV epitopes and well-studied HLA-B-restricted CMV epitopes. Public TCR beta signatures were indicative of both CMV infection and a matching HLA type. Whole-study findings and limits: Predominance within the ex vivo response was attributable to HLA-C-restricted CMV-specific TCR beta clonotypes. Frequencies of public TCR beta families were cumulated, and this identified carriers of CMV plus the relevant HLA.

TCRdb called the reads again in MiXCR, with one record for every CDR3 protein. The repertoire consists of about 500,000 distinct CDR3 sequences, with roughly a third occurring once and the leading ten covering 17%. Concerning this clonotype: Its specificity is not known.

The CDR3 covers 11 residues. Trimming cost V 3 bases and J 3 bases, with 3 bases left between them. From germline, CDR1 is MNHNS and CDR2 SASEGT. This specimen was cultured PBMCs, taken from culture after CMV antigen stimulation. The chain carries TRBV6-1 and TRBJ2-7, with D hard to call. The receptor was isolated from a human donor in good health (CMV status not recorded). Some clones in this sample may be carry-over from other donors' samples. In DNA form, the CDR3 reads TGTGCCAGCAGTGATTTCTACGAGCAGTACTTC. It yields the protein CASSDFYEQYF.